The 17 T cell receptor beta chains presented below share a single source sample, sequenced in a study of Ad26.COV2.S vaccination and SARS-CoV-2 variants. Indicated treatment: some 20 received Ad26.COV2.S at low or high dose, single or two shots; 5 received placebo; per-sample allocation not given. Sample collection was performed on day 63 after the first vaccine or placebo injection. Clones were read by immunoSEQ multiplex PCR, and TCRdb kept only the in-frame ones, dropping some. The data hold about 350,000 clones, with around 89% observed a single time. This specimen consisted of peripheral blood, obtained in a trial of Ad26.COV2.S vaccine versus placebo. These receptors were taken from a person aged 18-60 years who received the Ad26.COV2.S COVID-19 vaccine or a placebo.

The rearrangement uses TRBV10-3 and TRBJ1-4, with no clear D. Trimming pared 3 bases from V and 7 bases from J, leaving 12 bases between. This CDR3 has 14 amino acids. Germline values: CDR1 ENHRY, CDR2 SYGVKD. The CDR3 loop reads CAISDRPEGEKLFF. Written as DNA, the CDR3 is TGTGCCATCAGTGATAGGCCCGAGGGTGAAAAACTGTTTTTT.

This clone was detected a few times. V is TRBV7-3 and J is TRBJ2-3, with 7 bases matching TRBD1. Germline V gene data show CDR1 as SGHTA and CDR2 as FQGTGA. The CDR3 extends over 16 amino acids. Losses at the gene ends were 2 bases for V and 3 bases for J; bases not matched to a gene: 8. CDR3 in amino acids: CASSLEGGGITDTQYF. CDR3 coding DNA: TGTGCCAGCAGCTTAGAAGGGGGCGGTATAACAGATACGCAGTATTTT.

The CDR3 loop is CASSPPSGGTTDTQYF. CDR3 nucleotide sequence: TGTGCCAGCAGCCCTCCTAGCGGGGGGACAACAGATACGCAGTATTTT. This sequence joins TRBV9 and TRBJ2-3; 11 nucleotides align to TRBD2. The CDR3 has 16 residues. The germline gives CDR1 SGDLS, CDR2 YYNGEE. V was clipped by 4 bases and J by 3 bases; unmatched bases: 7.

This clone was seen a handful of times. The genes are TRBV5-6 and TRBJ1-2; no reliable D call. Trimming shortened V by 3 bases and J by 5 bases, and 8 bases separated the two germline ends. CDR1 is SGHDT, CDR2 YYEEEE, per germline. The CDR3 spans 12 residues. The CDR3 sequence: CASSWGGYGYTF. In DNA, the CDR3 is TGTGCCAGCAGCTGGGGAGGGTATGGCTACACCTTC.

This clone showed up just once. The chain uses TRBV7-6 and TRBJ2-1; D remains ambiguous. CDR3 length: 16 residues. The germline CDR1 and CDR2 sequences are SGHVS and FNYEAQ. V was cut by 2 bases and J by 0 bases, with 11 bases left in between. The DNA of the CDR3 is TGTGCCAGCAGCTTAATGGGCGGTAGCTCCTACAATGAGCAGTTCTTC. Its translation is CASSLMGGSSYNEQFF.

V usage is TRBV27 and J usage is TRBJ2-5; TRBD2 is a possible D gene (5 bases). This CDR3 has 15 residues. The germline V gene encodes CDR1 MNHEY and CDR2 SMNVEV (reference sequence). Trimming cost V 5 bases and J 1 base, with 14 bases left between them. This chain's CDR3 is CASSPRSGSQETQYF. CDR3 DNA: TGTGCCAGCAGTCCCAGGTCTGGGAGCCAAGAGACCCAGTACTTC.

The chain has TRBV11-2 and TRBJ2-1, with 10 bases that match TRBD2. Germline V gene lookup returns CDR1 SGHAT and CDR2 FQNNGV. The CDR3 is 16 amino acids. Trimming took 1 base from V and 8 from J; bases not matched to a gene: 8. The CDR3 here is CASSLGGSSGSDEQFF. CDR3 DNA sequence: TGTGCCAGCAGCTTAGGTGGGTCTAGCGGGAGTGATGAGCAGTTCTTC.

The chain links TRBV5-6 to TRBJ1-1, with D unresolved. The V gene's germline CDR1 is SGHDT and CDR2 YYEEEE. There are 15 residues in the CDR3. Trimming shortened V by 2 bases and J by 1 base, and 12 bases separated the two germline ends. In DNA, the CDR3 is TGTGCCAGCAGCTTCGACGCCTTCTCGAACACTGAAGCTTTCTTT. It specifies CASSFDAFSNTEAFF.

The chain is built from TRBV2 and TRBJ2-2; D gene unclear. The V and J ends lost 6 bases and 4 bases respectively, with 12 bases between them. There are 14 residues in the CDR3. Germline-derived CDR1 and CDR2 are SNHLY and FYNNEI. CDR3 residues: CASRDDLATGELFF. For the CDR3, the DNA is TGTGCCAGCAGGGACGATTTGGCCACCGGGGAGCTGTTTTTT.

The chain carries TRBV18 and TRBJ1-5, with D tentatively TRBD1 (6 bases). Trimming pared 3 bases from V and 8 bases from J, leaving 14 bases between. The CDR3 extends over 14 amino acids. The germline gives CDR1 KGHSH, CDR2 LQKENI. Here the CDR3 DNA reads TGTGCCAGCTCACCCCAACAGGGTAGTGAGCCCCAGCATTTT. It yields the protein CASSPQQGSEPQHF.

This clone was observed once. The rearrangement links TRBV19 to TRBJ2-7; D is perhaps TRBD1 (6 bases). Looked up from germline, CDR1 is LNHDA and CDR2 is SQIVND (reference sequence). CDR3 length equals 12 residues. Trimming pared 5 bases from V and 6 bases from J, leaving 11 bases between. The CDR3 DNA follows: TGTGCCAGTAGTCCCAGGGGAAGCGAGCAGTACTTC. This sequence encodes CASSPRGSEQYF.

The rearrangement links TRBV19 to TRBJ2-1; 9 nucleotides agree with TRBD1. J gave up 11 bases and V 3 bases, and 8 bases lay outside the gene matches. CDR1 and CDR2 from the germline V gene are LNHDA and SQIVND (reference sequence). The CDR3 consists of 14 residues. The DNA for the CDR3 is TGTGCCAGTAGTATGGTCGGACAGGGGACCAAGCAGTTCTTC. The encoded protein is CASSMVGQGTKQFF. Full variable domain (rest looked up from reference TRBV19 and TRBJ2-1): DGGITQSPKYLFRKEGQNVTLSCEQNLNHDAMYWYRQDPGQGLRLIYYSQIVNDFQKGDIAEGYSVSREKKESFPLTVTSAQKNPTAFYLCASSMVGQGTKQFFGPGTRLTVL.

The chain carries TRBV7-9 and TRBJ2-1; either TRBD1 or TRBD2 may supply D (5 bases each). This CDR3 region has 15 residues. V shed 5 bases and J shed 0 bases, with 11 bases lying between them. The germline CDR1 and CDR2 sequences are SEHNR and FQNEAQ (reference sequence). The CDR3 coding sequence is TGTGCCAGCAGCGGACAACTAGGCTCCTACAATGAGCAGTTCTTC. Translated: CASSGQLGSYNEQFF.

The chain is built from TRBV19 and TRBJ2-7; 7 positions agree with TRBD1. This CDR3 region has 18 residues. The junction had 19 bases not matched to a gene; V was cut back by 5 bases and J by 3 bases. In germline, CDR1 is LNHDA, CDR2 SQIVND (reference sequence). This CDR3 reads CASSPTLFGTANLYEQYF. DNA for the CDR3: TGTGCCAGTAGTCCTACCCTCTTCGGGACAGCTAATCTCTACGAGCAGTACTTC.

About this clone itself: A junction end diverges from the germline sequence, so it may reflect a read error. The chain has TRBV19 and TRBJ2-2; TRBD2 matches at 7 bases. CDR3 length: 15 amino acids. The germline V gene encodes CDR1 LNHDA and CDR2 SQIVND (reference sequence). The CDR3 protein is CASSPVGGNAGELFF. In nucleotides, the CDR3 is TGTGCCAGCTCCCCCGTGGGGGGGAACGCCGGGGAGCTGTTTTTT. Full variable domain (rest looked up from reference TRBV19 and TRBJ2-2): DGGITQSPKYLFRKEGQNVTLSCEQNLNHDAMYWYRQDPGQGLRLIYYSQIVNDFQKGDIAEGYSVSREKKESFPLTVTSAQKNPTAFYLCASSPVGGNAGELFFGEGSRLTVL.

The chain recombines TRBV7-3 with TRBJ2-1; no definite D call. The CDR3 length is 15 residues. The ends were cut back, 0 bases at V and 7 bases at J, with 13 bases in the middle. Germline lookup yields CDR1 SGHTA and CDR2 FQGTGA. CDR3 nucleotide sequence: TGTGCCAGCAGCTTAACTAAAGTCTCCCTTAATGAGCAGTTCTTC. It specifies CASSLTKVSLNEQFF.

This clone came up once. This chain joins TRBV7-2 and TRBJ1-1; 10 bases are shared with TRBD1. J lost 5 bases, V lost 5 bases, and 2 bases had no gene match. CDR1 SGHTA and CDR2 FQGNSA come from the germline V gene. The CDR3 extends over 13 amino acids. The CDR3 DNA reads TGTGCCAGCAGCACGGACAGGGGGACTGAAGCTTTCTTT. Its translation is CASSTDRGTEAFF.